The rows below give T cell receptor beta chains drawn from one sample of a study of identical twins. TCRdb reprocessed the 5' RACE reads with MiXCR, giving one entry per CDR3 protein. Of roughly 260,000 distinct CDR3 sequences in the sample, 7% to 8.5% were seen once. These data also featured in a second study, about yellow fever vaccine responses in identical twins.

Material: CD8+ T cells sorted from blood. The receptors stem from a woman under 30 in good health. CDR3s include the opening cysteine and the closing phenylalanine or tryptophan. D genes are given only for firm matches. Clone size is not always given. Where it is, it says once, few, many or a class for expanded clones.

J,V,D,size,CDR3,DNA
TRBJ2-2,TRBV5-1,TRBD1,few,CASSSRTGGTGELFF,TGCGCCAGCAGCTCCCGAACAGGGGGCACCGGGGAGCTGTTTTTT
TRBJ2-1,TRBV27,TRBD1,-,CASSGAGGPFGEQFF,TGTGCCAGCTCAGGTGCAGGGGGACCCTTTGGTGAGCAGTTCTTC
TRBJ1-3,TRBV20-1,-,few,CSAGGSGDVGNTIYF,TGCAGTGCGGGAGGGAGTGGAGACGTGGGAAACACCATATATTTT
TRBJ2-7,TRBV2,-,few,CASNIKGRGYEQYF,TGTGCCAGCAACATAAAGGGACGAGGCTACGAGCAGTACTTC
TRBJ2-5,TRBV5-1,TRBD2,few,CASSLEWGGQETQYF,TGCGCCAGCAGCTTGGAGTGGGGGGGCCAAGAGACCCAGTACTTC
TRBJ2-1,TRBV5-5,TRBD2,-,CASSLGTGGVYEQFF,TGTGCCAGCAGCTTGGGGACGGGAGGGGTATATGAGCAGTTCTTC
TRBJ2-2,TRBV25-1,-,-,CASSEVGARTGELFF,TGTGCCAGCAGTGAAGTGGGGGCGCGCACCGGGGAGCTGTTTTTT
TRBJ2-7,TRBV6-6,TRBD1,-,CASSQTGDYEQYF,TGTGCCAGCAGCCAAACAGGGGACTACGAGCAGTACTTC
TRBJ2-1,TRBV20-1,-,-,CSARVPSFLGRSYNEQFF,TGCAGTGCTAGAGTGCCCTCATTCTTGGGTCGCTCCTACAATGAGCAGTTCTTC
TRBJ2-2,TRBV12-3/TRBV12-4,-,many,CASSSSDNTGELFF,TGTGCCAGCAGCTCTAGCGATAACACCGGGGAGCTGTTTTTT
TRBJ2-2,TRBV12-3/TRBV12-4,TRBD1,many,CASSFEGQGTTGELFF,TGTGCCAGCAGTTTTGAGGGACAGGGAACCACCGGGGAGCTGTTTTTT
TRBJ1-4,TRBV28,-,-,CASTREGYEKLFF,TGTGCCAGCACCAGGGAGGGATATGAAAAACTGTTTTTT
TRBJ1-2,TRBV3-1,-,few,CASSQVVGSRYGYTF,TGTGCCAGCAGCCAAGTGGTAGGGAGTCGCTATGGCTACACCTTC
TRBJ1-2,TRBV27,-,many,CASSLSPGMGYTF,TGTGCCAGCAGTTTATCGCCGGGGATGGGCTACACCTTC
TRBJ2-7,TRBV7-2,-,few,CASSFLSVDEQYF,TGTGCCAGCAGCTTTTTGTCGGTCGACGAGCAGTACTTC
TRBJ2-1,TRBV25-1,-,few,CASRPRYRAEQFF,TGTGCCAGCAGGCCTAGGTATCGAGCTGAGCAGTTCTTC
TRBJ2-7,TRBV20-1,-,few,CSVRGQSSYEQYF,TGCAGTGTGAGGGGCCAGAGCTCCTACGAGCAGTACTTC
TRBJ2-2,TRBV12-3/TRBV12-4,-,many,CASSFRDLTVTGELFF,TGTGCCAGCAGTTTTAGGGACTTAACCGTCACCGGGGAGCTGTTTTTT
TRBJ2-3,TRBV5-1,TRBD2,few,CASSIAGLAGYTDTQYF,TGCGCCAGCAGCATAGCGGGACTAGCGGGATACACAGATACGCAGTATTTT
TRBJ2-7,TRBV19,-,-,CASSASVTYEQYF,TGTGCCAGTAGTGCCAGCGTAACCTACGAGCAGTACTTC
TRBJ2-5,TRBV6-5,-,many,CASTRQETQYF,TGTGCCAGCACGCGCCAAGAGACCCAGTACTTC
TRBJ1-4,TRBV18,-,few,CASSESWDGPGEKLFF,TGTGCCAGCTCGGAGTCTTGGGACGGACCTGGTGAAAAACTGTTTTTT
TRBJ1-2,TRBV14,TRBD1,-,CASKTGTGKGYTF,TGTGCCAGCAAGACCGGGACAGGGAAGGGCTACACCTTC
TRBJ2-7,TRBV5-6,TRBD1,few,CASSFGQGAEQYF,TGTGCCAGCAGCTTTGGGCAGGGGGCCGAGCAGTACTTC
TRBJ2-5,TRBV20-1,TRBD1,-,CSARGTDRVETQYF,TGCAGTGCTAGAGGAACCGACAGGGTAGAGACCCAGTACTTC
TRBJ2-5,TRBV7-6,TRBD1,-,CASSWIRGPQETQYF,TGTGCCAGCAGCTGGATCAGGGGGCCCCAAGAGACCCAGTACTTC